This T cell receptor beta chain is from a study of shared clonotypes between healthy human individuals. Terminally differentiated effector memory CD45RA+ cells were excluded from the naive CD8 cells, which were CD45RO-negative and positively selected for CCR7. The table came from immunoSEQ multiplex PCR; TCRdb's copy has only in-frame clones and leaves some out. Of roughly 600,000 clones listed, roughly 98% are singletons. Specimen: naive CD8+ T cells sorted from blood. The clonotype comes from a man in his thirties or forties in good health.

The DNA of the CDR3 is TGCAGCGTTGAAGACCCGCGGACAGAAGACAATGAGCAGTTCTTC. Its translation is CSVEDPRTEDNEQFF. J is TRBJ2-1 and V is TRBV29-1; D is possibly TRBD1 (6 bases). V lost 0 bases and J lost 5, with 14 bases in between. Looked up from germline, CDR1 is SQVTM and CDR2 is ANQGSEA. This CDR3 has 15 amino acids.